Listed here is a single T cell receptor (beta chain). From germline, CDR1 is SGHTA and CDR2 FQGNSA. This CDR3 has 15 amino acids. V gave up 5 bases and J gave up 2 bases; unmatched junction bases: 6. The sample originates from a study of blood T cell repertoires in COVID-19. At the level of the study: The samples span acute and convalescent COVID-19 from the United States, Italy and Spain. PBMCs, B-cell-depleted T cells, or T cells were the source of the cDNA or gDNA that made up the material.

How the authors handled the data: For nucleated cells, counts were estimated from reference gene primer amplification. Assay used: immunoSEQ multiplex PCR; TCRdb lists only in-frame clones, some missing. V and J calls and clone size are as listed in that table; D and trimming were resolved from the DNA. The sample yields approximately 170,000 clones, roughly 77% seen once. The source is a human donor in a cohort sampled during active COVID-19. This rearrangement joins TRBV7-2 to TRBJ1-1; 9 bases fit TRBD1. The material sequenced was peripheral blood. The DNA for the CDR3 is TGTGCCAGCAGCCCCCGGGACAGGGTTAACACTGAAGCTTTCTTT. Protein: CASSPRDRVNTEAFF.